A single sample gave rise to the 16 T cell receptor beta chains below, sequenced in a study of T cell repertoires in ileal Crohn's disease. As to time point: neoterminal ileum biopsy at postoperative endoscopy, about 6 months after surgery. The method was immunoSEQ multiplex PCR; TCRdb's version includes in-frame clones alone and lacks a portion of them. The profile shows about 62,000 clones, about 89% of them singletons. The source material was ileal tissue. The receptors stem from an adult with Crohn's disease.

This rearrangement joins TRBV5-6 to TRBJ1-2, with a possible D match to TRBD1 (6 bases). The CDR3 is 17 amino acids. From germline, CDR1 is SGHDT and CDR2 YYEEEE. V lost 1 base and J 5 bases, leaving 21 bases between the germline ends. The CDR3 region has the DNA TGTGCCAGCAGCTTGTCCTCATTATCACAGGGTTTTTATGGCTACACCTTC. The encoded protein is CASSLSSLSQGFYGYTF. Together with reference TRBV5-6 and TRBJ1-2, the CDR3 gives the full variable domain: DAGVTQSPTHLIKTRGQQVTLRCSPKSGHDTVSWYQQALGQGPQFIFQYYEEEERQRGNFPDRFSGHQFPNYSSELNVNALLLGDSALYLCASSLSSLSQGFYGYTFGSGTRLTVV.

In DNA form, the CDR3 reads TGCAGCGCCATGAACGCACAGGGCTACACCTTC. This codes for CSAMNAQGYTF. The chain carries TRBV29-1 and TRBJ1-2; D unclear. CDR3 length: 11 amino acids. Between the trimmed V and J ends, which lost 7 bases and 8 bases, there was a span of 14 bases. Germline-derived CDR1 and CDR2 are SQVTM and ANQGSEA.

V is TRBV9 and J is TRBJ2-2; D gene unclear. The CDR3 has 13 residues. Trimming removed 4 bases at V and 4 bases at J, with 8 bases between. The germline gives CDR1 SGDLS, CDR2 YYNGEE. This chain's CDR3 is CASSQTFTGELFF. In nucleotides, the CDR3 is TGTGCCAGCAGCCAAACATTCACCGGGGAGCTGTTTTTT.

This clone was found once. The chain has TRBV7-6 and TRBJ2-3; perhaps TRBD2 as D (5 bases). The CDR3 runs to 14 residues. V lost 5 bases and J 6 bases, leaving 15 bases between the germline ends. Looked up from germline, CDR1 is SGHVS and CDR2 is FNYEAQ. In DNA, the CDR3 is TGTGCCAGCAGCGCCAGGACTGTTTCGGATACGCAGTATTTT. Its translation is CASSARTVSDTQYF.

V usage is TRBV28 and J usage is TRBJ1-5; D gene uncertain. The CDR3 has 16 residues. The V end lost 3 bases, the J end lost 2 bases, and 14 bases lay between the germline ends. Per the germline V gene, CDR1 is MDHEN and CDR2 is SYDVKM. The CDR3 is CASSFGFIAGNQPQHF. The CDR3 coding sequence is TGTGCCAGCAGTTTTGGGTTTATAGCTGGCAATCAGCCCCAGCATTTT.

V gene TRBV29-1 combines with J gene TRBJ2-2, with 8 bases that match TRBD1. With V trimmed by 7 bases and J by 6 bases, 7 bases remained unmatched. This CDR3 comprises 13 residues. Germline V gene sequence: CDR1 SQVTM, CDR2 ANQGSEA. The CDR3 DNA reads TGCAGCGGGGTCAGGGGGCATGCCGGGGAGCTGTTTTTT. The encoded protein is CSGVRGHAGELFF.

This rearrangement joins TRBV18 to TRBJ2-5, with D uncertain. Trimming cost V 3 bases and J 3 bases, with 5 bases left between them. CDR3 size: 12 residues. CDR1 and CDR2 (germline): KGHSH, LQKENI. This chain's CDR3 is CASSPRKETQYF. CDR3 nucleotides: TGTGCCAGCTCACCGCGCAAAGAGACCCAGTACTTC. Drawing the rest from reference TRBV18 and TRBJ2-5, the complete variable domain is NAGVMQNPRHLVRRRGQEARLRCSPMKGHSHVYWYRQLPEEGLKFMVYLQKENIIDESGMPKERFSAEFPKEGPSILRIQQVVRGDSAAYFCASSPRKETQYFGPGTRLLVL.

The genes are TRBV28 and TRBJ1-3; D possibly corresponds to TRBD1 (6 bases). This CDR3 has 15 residues. With 4 bases removed from V and 4 bases from J, the gap between germline ends came to 14 bases. CDR1 and CDR2 from the germline V gene are MDHEN and SYDVKM. The CDR3 region has the DNA TGTGCCAGCAGTTCCTCAGGGGTTCAGGGAAACACCATATATTTT. Translating gives CASSSSGVQGNTIYF.

The V gene is TRBV28, the J gene TRBJ2-5, with D perhaps matching TRBD1 (5 bases). Germline V CDR1 and CDR2: MDHEN, SYDVKM. This CDR3 is 12 amino acids long. The ends were cut back, 7 bases at V and 2 bases at J, with 8 bases in the middle. The DNA for the CDR3 is TGTGCCAGCACCCAGGGACAAGAGACCCAGTACTTC. Its protein is CASTQGQETQYF.

This sequence joins TRBV6-5 and TRBJ1-6; D uncertain. The CDR3 contains 14 residues. The V gene lost 7 bases and the J gene lost 8 bases, with 15 bases spanning the gap. The V gene's germline CDR1 is MNHEY and CDR2 SVGAGI. The CDR3 DNA follows: TGTGCCAGCAACTCCGGGTGGGAGGATTCACCCCTCCACTTT. Its translation is CASNSGWEDSPLHF.

V is TRBV7-3 and J is TRBJ1-1; D ambiguous. Germline CDR1 and CDR2: SGHTA and FQGTGA. The CDR3 runs to 17 residues. Trimming cost V 7 bases and J 0 bases, with 21 bases left between them. The CDR3 loop is CASTPGGSTDLNTEAFF. In nucleotides, the CDR3 is TGTGCCAGCACCCCAGGAGGCTCGACTGATTTGAACACTGAAGCTTTCTTT.

The chain employs TRBV5-4 and TRBJ1-1; 9 bases fit TRBD1. The V gene's germline CDR1 is SGHNT and CDR2 YYREEE (reference sequence). This CDR3 spans 15 amino acids. V lost 5 bases and J lost 6; bases outside the gene matches: 11. Written as DNA, the CDR3 is TGTGCCAGCAGGGGGGCGGGACAGGGTGTCTCTGAAGCTTTCTTT. It translates to CASRGAGQGVSEAFF.

As to this clone: The junction departs from the called germline gene at one end, perhaps through a read error. The V call is TRBV7-9, the J call TRBJ1-6, with D unclear. Germline loops: CDR1 SEHNR, CDR2 FQNEAQ (reference sequence). There are 13 residues in the CDR3. DNA for the CDR3: TGTGCCAGCAGCCTTGGGGAGGATTCACCCCTCCTCTTT. Translation gives CASSLGEDSPLLF.

This chain uses TRBV7-9 with TRBJ1-2, with 11 bases lining up with TRBD1. The germline V gene has CDR1 SEHNR and CDR2 FQNEAQ (reference sequence). This CDR3 contains 16 residues. Germline trimming cut 5 bases from V and 3 bases from J; bases unmatched to any gene: 8. In DNA form, the CDR3 reads TGTGCCAGCAGCCCGACGGACAGGGGGCTCGACTATGGCTACACCTTC. It codes for CASSPTDRGLDYGYTF.

The chain uses TRBV9 and TRBJ2-3, with D possibly matching TRBD1 (6 bases). Trimming stripped 1 base from V and 5 bases from J, with 14 bases between. The germline CDR1 and CDR2 sequences are SGDLS and YYNGEE. CDR3 length: 15 amino acids. The CDR3 region is CASSVQGTQGDTQYF. The CDR3, as DNA: TGTGCCAGCAGCGTACAGGGGACGCAAGGAGATACGCAGTATTTT. Full variable domain (missing parts from reference TRBV9 and TRBJ2-3): DSGVTQTPKHLITATGQRVTLRCSPRSGDLSVYWYQQSLDQGLQFLIQYYNGEERAKGNILERFSAQQFPDLHSELNLSSLELGDSALYFCASSVQGTQGDTQYFGPGTRLTVL.

The CDR3 sequence: CASSFSTDYNSPLHF. In DNA form, the CDR3 reads TGCGCCAGCAGCTTCTCGACAGATTATAATTCACCCCTCCACTTT. The V gene is TRBV5-1, the J gene TRBJ1-6, with D perhaps matching TRBD1 (5 bases). In germline, CDR1 is SGHRS, CDR2 YFSETQ. The length of the CDR3 is 15 residues. V dropped 2 bases and J dropped 4 bases, with 10 bases sitting between them.